Listed below are T cell receptor beta chains from one sample, sequenced in a study of blood T cells in healthy people across ages. TCRdb reprocessed the 5' RACE reads via MiXCR and lists one record per CDR3 protein. The sample lists around 1,800,000 distinct CDR3 sequences, 30% to 40% occurring once. Sequenced: blood. The source of these receptors is a human donor in good health. Both conserved end residues are trimmed from each CDR3. Each record gives: D gene, J gene, V gene, CDR3 protein. The D gene is left open where the match is weak.

D: .
J: TRBJ2-7
V: TRBV20-1
CDR3: SARVEGTAYEQY

D: .
J: TRBJ2-3
V: TRBV12-3/TRBV12-4
CDR3: ASTQRAGATSTDTQY

D: .
J: TRBJ1-1
V: TRBV14
CDR3: ASSQVQGLGTEAF

D: TRBD1
J: TRBJ2-7
V: TRBV4-2
CDR3: ASSQGQGAREQY

D: .
J: TRBJ1-5
V: TRBV6-6
CDR3: ASSYSKGSNQPQH

D: TRBD2
J: TRBJ2-1
V: TRBV7-2
CDR3: ASSWSSGGPKYNEQF

D: TRBD2
J: TRBJ2-1
V: TRBV9
CDR3: ASSSSGGVHNEQF

D: TRBD2
J: TRBJ2-4
V: TRBV5-8
CDR3: ASSTGTSWGKNIQY

D: TRBD1
J: TRBJ2-1
V: TRBV12-3/TRBV12-4
CDR3: ASSLQGDTSYNEQF

D: .
J: TRBJ1-2
V: TRBV29-1
CDR3: SVGTVDPDYGYT

D: .
J: TRBJ2-3
V: TRBV7-3
CDR3: ASSPQGGLTTDTQY

D: .
J: TRBJ2-3
V: TRBV5-1
CDR3: ASSSTTSTDTQY

D: .
J: TRBJ2-7
V: TRBV7-2
CDR3: ASSSLRGGPIEQY

D: TRBD1
J: TRBJ1-5
V: TRBV20-1
CDR3: SASYNDRGQPQH

D: .
J: TRBJ2-3
V: TRBV2
CDR3: ASSVSVGVGAKQY

D: TRBD1
J: TRBJ1-2
V: TRBV28
CDR3: AGQTTGRGFYGYT

D: .
J: TRBJ1-1
V: TRBV12-3/TRBV12-4
CDR3: ASSLYQDTEAF

D: .
J: TRBJ1-1
V: TRBV9
CDR3: ASSVDDRYEAF

D: TRBD1
J: TRBJ1-2
V: TRBV6-2/TRBV6-3
CDR3: ASSRWTGEANYGYT

D: TRBD1
J: TRBJ2-1
V: TRBV7-6
CDR3: ASSPSTGGSYNEQF

D: TRBD1
J: TRBJ1-6
V: TRBV28
CDR3: AGGTGDSPLH

D: .
J: TRBJ2-5
V: TRBV3-1
CDR3: ASSPTTDSEETQY

D: .
J: TRBJ1-1
V: TRBV6-2/TRBV6-3
CDR3: ATQKGQTEAF

D: .
J: TRBJ2-1
V: TRBV20-1
CDR3: SATASWTNEQF

D: TRBD2
J: TRBJ2-3
V: TRBV5-6
CDR3: ASNSMGAGGPSDTQY

D: TRBD1
J: TRBJ2-1
V: TRBV7-2
CDR3: ASSLHRGLDIGDEQF

D: TRBD2
J: TRBJ2-1
V: TRBV6-5
CDR3: ASSGLAGGEQF

D: TRBD1
J: TRBJ2-1
V: TRBV27
CDR3: ASRRTGFGASYDEQF

D: .
J: TRBJ1-6
V: TRBV5-1
CDR3: ASRRQANSYNSPLH

D: .
J: TRBJ2-7
V: TRBV4-3
CDR3: ASSQDWHVTYEQY

D: TRBD1
J: TRBJ2-7
V: TRBV12-5
CDR3: ASGLEEGQGNIYEQY

D: .
J: TRBJ2-1
V: TRBV9
CDR3: ASSPRSDWGEQF